These 2 T cell receptor beta chains were sequenced from one sample in a study of Ad26.COV2.S vaccination and SARS-CoV-2 variants. The data were produced by immunoSEQ multiplex PCR, yet TCRdb's version contains in-frame clones alone and is incomplete. The sample holds around 340,000 clones; around 89% are singletons and the top ten take under 6%. Stated treatment: some 20 received Ad26.COV2.S at low or high dose, single or two shots; 5 received placebo; per-sample allocation not given. Each sample was drawn 63 days after the first injection (of vaccine or placebo). The starting material was peripheral blood, obtained in a trial of Ad26.COV2.S vaccine versus placebo. The receptors come from a person aged 18-65 years who received the Ad26.COV2.S COVID-19 vaccine or a placebo.

This clone was seen many times. This rearrangement joins TRBV11-3 to TRBJ2-2; D perhaps matches TRBD1 (8 bases). Germline assignment: CDR1 SGHNT and CDR2 YENEEA. The CDR3 totals 15 residues. V was shortened by 4 bases and J by 5 bases, with 14 bases between the two germline ends. The CDR3 coding sequence is TGTGCCAGCAGCTCCGGACAGGGAGGGACCGGGGAGCTGTTTTTT. The encoded protein is CASSSGQGGTGELFF.

This chain connects TRBV6-2 or TRBV6-3 to TRBJ2-6; perhaps TRBD1 as D (6 bases). V was shortened by 4 bases and J by 0 bases, with 13 bases between the two germline ends. Germline loops: CDR1 MNHEY, CDR2 SVGEGT. The length of the CDR3 is 17 residues. CDR3 in amino acids: CASSLQGLLSGANVLTF. CDR3 nucleotide sequence: TGTGCCAGCAGTTTACAGGGTCTCCTCTCTGGGGCCAACGTCCTGACTTTC.